This T cell receptor beta chain was recovered during a study of blood T cell repertoires in COVID-19. The wider study: COVID-19 samples collected from the United States, Italy and Spain covered acute and convalescent phases. Sample material is recorded as cDNA or gDNA derived from T cells, B-cell-depleted T cells, or PBMCs.

Under the authors' procedure: Reference gene primer amplification in the assay estimated nucleated cell counts. Data came from immunoSEQ multiplex PCR; TCRdb stores just in-frame clones and leaves some out. V and J calls plus clone size are reproduced from that table; the DNA served to infer D and trimming. This table has approximately 160,000 clones, 60% to 85% appearing once. CDR3 size: 15 residues. V gave up 3 bases and J gave up 3 bases; unmatched junction bases: 4. The germline V gene encodes CDR1 SGDLS and CDR2 YYNGEE. Sequencing was performed on peripheral blood. The sequence came from a man aged 55-75 years with acute or convalescent COVID-19. The rearrangement joins TRBV9 to TRBJ2-3; 10 bases match TRBD1. The CDR3, as DNA: TGTGCCAGCAGCGGCGCGGGACAGGGGACAGATACGCAGTATTTT. The encoded protein is CASSGAGQGTDTQYF.